This T cell receptor beta chain was identified during a study of cytomegalovirus exposure and HLA in healthy donors (TCRdb year 2017). Regarding the research as a whole: According to an earlier analysis of several hundred of the donors, some 180 million T cells yielded some 120 million unique TCR beta sequences and about 280 Gb of sequence data. An early release covering roughly 580 HLA-typed donors comprised approximately 290 gigabases of sequencing data and roughly 86 million unique TCR sequences. Among the approximately 420 genotyped donors, more than 70% belonged to the genetic ancestry cluster associated with self-reported Caucasian donors. The aim of the study was to test whether cataloging public T cell receptors could identify signatures of past pathogen exposure. The T cell repertoires of under 750 subjects were profiled by immunosequencing and related to cytomegalovirus serostatus. Along with the approximately 670-subject first cohort, a separate validation cohort of roughly 110 different subjects was used. High-throughput TCR immunosequencing, statistical association of individual TCRs with disease status, and machine learning were combined to predict cytomegalovirus infection status. In a later analysis, previously published TCR beta repertoires from 600 to 850 donors were re-analyzed and high-resolution HLA genotyping was added so that TCR occurrence patterns could be studied. The later analysis used no new phenotypic data to find candidate immune exposures, relying instead on TCR beta sequences and their occurrence across donors. An earlier analysis of more than 450 of the donors used high-throughput TCR beta sequencing to judge whether each TCR beta V gene segment behaved as functional or pseudogenic. Donor age, sex, ethnicity and CMV serostatus were compiled together with the repertoire data. Genome-wide SNP genotypes for about 65% of the roughly 670 donors were used in a later genetic analysis, which treated that subset as a discovery cohort. All discovery cohort repertoires had been generated using a single sequencing platform. Both class I and class II loci were covered by HLA typing, at four-digit resolution. Typing coverage varied by locus: roughly 629-640 donors for A, B, C, DRB1 and DQB1; 522 for DQA1; about 600 for DPA1; more than 450 for DPB1. Because of strong linkage in the cohort, a few DR-DQ haplotypes were treated as single units for association and clustering. Among roughly 400 genotyped donors of the cohort, an average of around 220,000 unique TCR beta nucleotide sequences was sequenced per donor, of which roughly 18% were non-productive.

General study outcomes and caveats: Because some donors lacked HLA typing at each locus, the association tests relied only on the typed subset. The sequencing pipeline was judged likely to have produced a cluster of highly shared sequence variants as a technical artifact. Across donors, most TCR sequences were observed very rarely, whereas some public TCRs were present in many individuals. It was suggested by the authors that the approach could potentially be generalized to other disease states and immunological phenotypes. In vitro tests confirmed that a few of the cytomegalovirus-associated TCR beta chains recognize cytomegalovirus antigens. Specific HLA alleles were associated with 15,000 to 20,000 TCR beta sequences at a false discovery rate of 0.05 in a later analysis. In a later analysis, HLA-associated TCR beta chains showed more clonal expansion and lower generation probabilities than non-associated chains that were equally common. Presence/absence analyses assumed roughly uniform sequencing depth across donors, an assumption that may not hold. The classifier was reported to diagnose cytomegalovirus status with high specificity and sensitivity in both the original cohort and the validation cohort. Most CMV-associated TCR beta chains appeared to be HLA-restricted in a later analysis, and the HLA associations seemed to be driven largely by CMV exposure. Linkage disequilibrium might explain the correlated functional status among segregating V segments, but an unknown experimental factor could not be ruled out. A later analysis reported that several top co-occurrence clusters appeared linked to parvovirus B19, influenza, CMV and Epstein-Barr virus. An association between a missense DCLRE1C variant and V-gene and J-gene trimming of TCR beta chains was found in a later genetic analysis and replicated in an independent cohort. A further reported finding was that TCR beta sequences accurately predicted the HLA-A and HLA-B alleles for most subjects in the first cohort. The study gave a list of some 150 TCR beta chains associated with cytomegalovirus. For the cohort, immune exposure information was limited to CMV serostatus. In a later genetic analysis, fewer N-insertions in productive TCRs were reported among donors in an Asian-associated ancestry cluster than the approximately 670-donor mean. An earlier analysis of several hundred of the donors showed that most TCR beta V segments appeared in productive rearrangements either about 87% or about 30% of the time, which broadly matched IMGT annotations. This cohort had only TCR beta chains sequenced, and the lack of alpha or paired-chain data limited which features could be detected. The earlier analysis of a few hundred of the donors excluded approximately 15 rarely observed V segments, including chromosome 9 orphons, because counts were too low. According to a later analysis, TCR association rates differed among HLA loci, with DRB1 alleles showing the most associated TCRs and HLA-C alleles showing the fewest. Strong co-occurrence of HLA alleles, especially DR and DQ, made assigning TCR associations to individual alleles difficult.

The cohort was made up of 666 healthy bone marrow donors. At the time of sampling, every cohort member was nominally healthy, though immune exposures that went unrecorded were likely present. The donor was CMV seropositive and belonged to the group of about 290 seropositive cohort members. Each donor provided a peripheral blood sample, and peripheral blood mononuclear cells were used for TCR beta sequencing. Genomic DNA was extracted from the blood cell samples with the Qiagen DNeasy Blood Extraction Kit. This clone came up a few times. Which antigen it targets is not known. Nothing much larger sits one base from this clone, and base qualities are not available. Receptor libraries were prepared by the immunoSEQ multiplex PCR assay. For the multiplex PCR, a mixture combining 60 forward primers for TCR Vbeta segments and 13 reverse primers for TCR Jbeta segments was used. A multiplex PCR assay on genomic DNA amplified the CDR3 region of rearranged TCR beta genes. The Illumina HiSeq System was used to sequence the amplified TCR beta libraries as 87-base-pair reads. The authors' analysis ran thus. A later analysis counted about 80 million unique TCR beta chains across the 670 or so repertoires, and around 9.9 million of these chains were shared by at least two donors. To remove PCR and sequencing errors, raw reads were error-corrected and collapsed into unique sequences using a nearest-neighbor algorithm that merged closely related sequences. Alignment of CDR3 sequences to IMGT reference sequences was used to assign V, D and J gene segments. For a sequence to be retained, a match of at least six nucleotides to both a V gene segment and a J gene segment was required. A rearrangement counted as productive if the CDR3 had no stop codons and remained in frame with V and J, and every other rearrangement counted as non-productive. Following IMGT convention, CDR3 was defined as the stretch from the second conserved V-encoded cysteine up to the conserved J-encoded phenylalanine. Sequences without an unambiguous match to a single V gene segment were excluded from the earlier analysis of a few hundred of the donors. In an earlier analysis of approximately 500 of the donors, a V segment was called functional when productive rearrangements were above 56.7%, and segregating when the standard deviation between donors exceeded 5%. A statistical classification framework was built to diagnose cytomegalovirus status from the catalog of TCR beta chain sequences. In a later analysis, V and J genes were assigned by comparing TCR nucleotide sequences against IMGT/GENE-DB human TR gene sequences. In a later analysis, CDR3 sequences and most-parsimonious VDJ recombination scenarios were assigned using the TCRdist pipeline. In a later analysis, every TCR beta chain was defined by the combination of its CDR3 amino acid sequence and its V-gene family, and reads without a unique V-gene family were dropped. A later analysis removed 500 to 650 highly shared, low-generation-probability nucleotide sequences to deal with suspected cross-contamination and a sequencing artifact. In a later analysis, a clonal expansion index for each public chain was calculated from normalized within-repertoire ranks of inferred template counts. In a later analysis, generation probabilities were computed with a VDJ recombination model fitted to out-of-frame rearrangements, and the resulting probabilities were checked against IGoR. A later analysis scored TCR-TCR, TCR-HLA and TCR-CMV co-occurrence with hypergeometric tests, applying a repertoire-size bias correction to TCR pairs. A later analysis estimated false discovery rates by permuting HLA or CMV assignments 20 times. In a later analysis, co-occurring TCRs were grouped with DBSCAN, and TCRdist sequence similarity was added when clustering was performed within HLA-allele-positive subsets. Co-occurrence clustering excluded repertoires with fewer than 30,000 or more than 120,000 public chains, plus five with anomalous nucleotide sharing. In its TCRdb copy, this immuneACCESS table keeps in-frame sequences only and misses some clones. Where compared with another copy, unresolved V genes explain less than half of these, and the others have no known cause. The V and J calls and clone size are taken from that table; D and trimming were inferred from the DNA. This sample comprises 85,000 to 130,000 clones, more than 75% of them detected only once. Roughly 5.4% of the sample comes from the top ten.

The receptor was derived from a woman in her late teens or twenties in good health and CMV-seropositive. Specimen: PBMCs.

CDR3 reads: CASSPGTSGHEQYF. The DNA reads as follows: TGTGCCAGCAGCCCCGGGACTTCAGGCCACGAGCAGTACTTC. The V and J segments used are TRBV7-2 and TRBJ2-7; the D region possibly corresponds to TRBD2 (6 bases align). V drops 5 bases and J drops 5 bases, leaving 16 bases in between. The CDR3, cysteine through phenylalanine, is 14 amino acids long. Here the CDR3 DNA is all that survives: 42 bases in frame from base 1. CDR1 SGHTA and CDR2 FQGNSA were looked up in the germline V gene.